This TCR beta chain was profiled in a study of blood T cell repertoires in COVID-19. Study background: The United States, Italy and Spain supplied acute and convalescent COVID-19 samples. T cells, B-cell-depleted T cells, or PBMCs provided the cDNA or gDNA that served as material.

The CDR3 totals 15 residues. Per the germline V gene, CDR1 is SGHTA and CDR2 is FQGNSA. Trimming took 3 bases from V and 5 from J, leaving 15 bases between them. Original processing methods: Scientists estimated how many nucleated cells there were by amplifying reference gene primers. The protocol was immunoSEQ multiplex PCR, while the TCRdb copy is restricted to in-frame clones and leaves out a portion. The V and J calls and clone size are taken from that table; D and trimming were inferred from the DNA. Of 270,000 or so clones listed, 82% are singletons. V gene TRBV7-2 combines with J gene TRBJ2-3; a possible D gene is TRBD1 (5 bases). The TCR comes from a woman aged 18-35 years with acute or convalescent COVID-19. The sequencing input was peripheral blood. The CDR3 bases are TGTGCCAGCAGCTTCCAGGGTTCCCCCGGAGATACGCAGTATTTT. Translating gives CASSFQGSPGDTQYF.